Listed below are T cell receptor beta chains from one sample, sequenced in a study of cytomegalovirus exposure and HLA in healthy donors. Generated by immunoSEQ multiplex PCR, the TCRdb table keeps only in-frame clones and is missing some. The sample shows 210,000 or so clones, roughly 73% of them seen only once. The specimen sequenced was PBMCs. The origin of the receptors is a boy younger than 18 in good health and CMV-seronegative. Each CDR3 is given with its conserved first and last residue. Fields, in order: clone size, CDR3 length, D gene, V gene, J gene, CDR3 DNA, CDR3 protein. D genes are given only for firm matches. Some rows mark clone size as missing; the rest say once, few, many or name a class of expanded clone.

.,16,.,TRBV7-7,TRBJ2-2,TGTGCCAGCAGCTCTAGGCAAAGCGGGAACACCGGGGAGCTGTTTTTT,CASSSRQSGNTGELFF
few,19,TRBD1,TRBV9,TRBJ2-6,TGTGCCAGCAGCGTACCGCTCGGACAGGGGGACTCGGGGGCCAACGTCCTGACTTTC,CASSVPLGQGDSGANVLTF
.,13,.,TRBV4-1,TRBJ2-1,TGCGCCAGCAGCCAAGTTCCGCTATTACAGCAGTTCTTC,CASSQVPLLQQFF
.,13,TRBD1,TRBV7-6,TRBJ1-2,TGTGCCAGCAGCCTTTCAGGGGGCACGGGCTACACCTTC,CASSLSGGTGYTF
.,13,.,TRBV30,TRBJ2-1,TGTGCCTGGGGATACGGACTCGCCAATGAGCAGTTCTTC,CAWGYGLANEQFF
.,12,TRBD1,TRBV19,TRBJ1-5,TGTGCCAGTAGGACAGGGGCTCAGCCCCAGCATTTT,CASRTGAQPQHF
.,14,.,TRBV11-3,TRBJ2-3,TGTGCCAGCAGCCGCCGTACAGGGTCAGATACGCAGTATTTT,CASSRRTGSDTQYF
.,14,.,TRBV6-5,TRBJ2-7,TGTGCCAGCAGTTATCAACGGGGGATGTACGAGCAGTACTTC,CASSYQRGMYEQYF
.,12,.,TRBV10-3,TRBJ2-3,TGTGCCATCAGCCTAGGTCAAGATACGCAGTATTTT,CAISLGQDTQYF
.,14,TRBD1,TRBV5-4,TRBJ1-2,TGTGCCAGCAGCTTGGCAGGGGGCAACTATGGCTACACCTTC,CASSLAGGNYGYTF
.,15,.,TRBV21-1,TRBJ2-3,TGTGCCAGTGTTCGCCGGGACTGTCTCACAGATACGCAGTATTTT,CASVRRDCLTDTQYF
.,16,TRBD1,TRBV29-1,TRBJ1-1,TGCAGCGTTGAAAGTAGACAGGGGAGTGTGAACACTGAAGCTTTCTTT,CSVESRQGSVNTEAFF
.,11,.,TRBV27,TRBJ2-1,TGTGCCAGCATACTTAGCAATGAGCAGTTCTTC,CASILSNEQFF
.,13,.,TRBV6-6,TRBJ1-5,TGTGCCAGCAGGATAGGGGTGGATCAGCCCCAGCATTTT,CASRIGVDQPQHF
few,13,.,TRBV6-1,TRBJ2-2,TGTGCCAGCAATCGACAGAACACCGGGGAGCTGTTTTTT,CASNRQNTGELFF
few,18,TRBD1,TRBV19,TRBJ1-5,TGTGCCAGTACCAAGGGTAGGACAGGGGGCAGGGCGGATCAGCCCCAGCATTTT,CASTKGRTGGRADQPQHF
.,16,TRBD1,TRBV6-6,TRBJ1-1,TGTGCCAGCAGTTACGAACGGGCAGGGGGGAACACTGAAGCTTTCTTT,CASSYERAGGNTEAFF
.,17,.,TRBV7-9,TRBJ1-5,TGTGCCAGCAGCTTAGGGGGGGAAATGAGGGACAATCAGCCCCAGCATTTT,CASSLGGEMRDNQPQHF
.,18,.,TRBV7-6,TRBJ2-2,TGTGCCAGCAGCTTAGCGGAAATTACAGTGACGAACACCGGGGAGCTGTTTTTT,CASSLAEITVTNTGELFF
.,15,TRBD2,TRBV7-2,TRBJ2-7,TGTGCCAGCAGCCCGGGACTAGCGGGAGTTAACGAGCAGTACTTC,CASSPGLAGVNEQYF
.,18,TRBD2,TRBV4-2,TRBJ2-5,TGTGCCAGCAGCCAAGATGGAAGGGGCGGGGGGGACCAAGAGACCCAGTACTTC,CASSQDGRGGGDQETQYF
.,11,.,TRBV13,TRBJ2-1,TGTGCCAGCAGCTTCGGTAATGAGCAGTTCTTC,CASSFGNEQFF
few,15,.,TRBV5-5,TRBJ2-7,TGTGCCAGCAGCCTCTCAGGGGCAGAGCGATACGAGCAGTACTTC,CASSLSGAERYEQYF
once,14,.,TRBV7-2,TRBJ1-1,TGTGCCAGCAGCTTTATGGGGCCGAACACTGAAGCTTTCTTT,CASSFMGPNTEAFF
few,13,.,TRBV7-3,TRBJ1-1,TGTGCCAGCAGCTTAGTGAGGGACACTGAAGCTTTCTTT,CASSLVRDTEAFF
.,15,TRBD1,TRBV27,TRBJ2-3,TGTGCCAGCAGCGAACTAGGACAGGGTGCAGATACGCAGTATTTT,CASSELGQGADTQYF
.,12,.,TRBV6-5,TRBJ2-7,TGTGCCAGCAGAGACAGGTTCCGGGAGCAGTACTTC,CASRDRFREQYF
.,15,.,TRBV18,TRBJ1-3,TGTGCCAGCTCACCACCAAGTACTACGGGAAACACCATATATTTT,CASSPPSTTGNTIYF
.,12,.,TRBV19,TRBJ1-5,TGTGCCAGTAGTATTTGGAGTCAGCCCCAGCATTTT,CASSIWSQPQHF
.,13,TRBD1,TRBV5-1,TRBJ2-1,TGCGCCAGCAGCTTGGGGACAGGCAATGAGCAGTTCTTC,CASSLGTGNEQFF
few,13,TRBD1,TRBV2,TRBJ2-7,TGTGCCAGCAGGGAGGGACAGGTGGGCGAGCAGTACTTC,CASREGQVGEQYF
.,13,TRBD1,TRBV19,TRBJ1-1,TGTGCCAGTAGTATCGGACAGGGAACTGAAGCTTTCTTT,CASSIGQGTEAFF
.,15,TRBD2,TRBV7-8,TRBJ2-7,TGTGCCAGCAGCCTAAAGAGGACTAGCGGCTACGAGCAGTACTTC,CASSLKRTSGYEQYF
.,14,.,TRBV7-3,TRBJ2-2,TGTGCCAGCAGCTTAAAGCTTGACACCGGGGAGCTGTTTTTT,CASSLKLDTGELFF
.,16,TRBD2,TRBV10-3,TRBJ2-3,TGTGCCACAGTTTGGACTAGCGGAGTGCTAGGGGATACGCAGTATTTT,CATVWTSGVLGDTQYF
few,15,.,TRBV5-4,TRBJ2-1,TGTGCCAGCAGCTCCGATGTGAGCTCCTACAATGAGCAGTTCTTC,CASSSDVSSYNEQFF
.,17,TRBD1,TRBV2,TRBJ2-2,TGTGCCAGCAGTGTACGACCGGGACAGGGGGATACCGGGGAGCTGTTTTTT,CASSVRPGQGDTGELFF
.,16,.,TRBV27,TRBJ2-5,TGTGCCAGCAGTTTTTTTGGGCCGGTCGGGGAAGAGACCCAGTACTTC,CASSFFGPVGEETQYF
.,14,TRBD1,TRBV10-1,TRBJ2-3,TGCGCCAGCAGGGGGACAGGGGGATCAGATACGCAGTATTTT,CASRGTGGSDTQYF
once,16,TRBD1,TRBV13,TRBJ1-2,TGTGCCAGCAGCTTAGGGACAGGGGGCGCGGGTTATGGCTACACCTTC,CASSLGTGGAGYGYTF
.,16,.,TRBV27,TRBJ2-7,TGTGCCAGCAGTTTATCGGCCGAGACAAGAACCTACGAGCAGTACTTC,CASSLSAETRTYEQYF
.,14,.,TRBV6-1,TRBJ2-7,TGTGCCAGCAGTGGATCTACAGGTGGTTACGAGCAGTACTTC,CASSGSTGGYEQYF